Below are 25 T cell receptor beta chains sequenced from a single sample in a study of blood T cell repertoires in COVID-19. Produced via immunoSEQ multiplex PCR; TCRdb's table is partial and in-frame only. The data show roughly 200,000 clones, 80% seen once. Sequencing input: peripheral blood. These receptors all stem from a man between 60 and 75 years old with acute or convalescent COVID-19.

This clone was seen more than once but under ten times. This chain joins TRBV10-3 and TRBJ2-7; D unresolved. The V end lost 7 bases, the J end lost 0 bases, and 7 bases lay between the germline ends. Germline CDR1 and CDR2: ENHRY and SYGVKD. The CDR3 runs 12 residues. This CDR3 reads CAIMASSYEQYF. The CDR3 coding sequence is TGTGCCATCATGGCTAGCTCCTACGAGCAGTACTTC.

The chain joins TRBV11-2 to TRBJ2-1, with 7 nucleotides matching TRBD2. The CDR3 length is 15 residues. From germline, CDR1 is SGHAT and CDR2 FQNNGV. V lost 5 bases and J lost 3; bases outside the gene matches: 7. CDR3 DNA: TGTGCCAGCAGCCCCCTAGCGGCCCGCTACAATGAGCAGTTCTTC. Its protein product is CASSPLAARYNEQFF.

This clone was recorded once. V gene TRBV10-3 combines with J gene TRBJ1-3; D is ambiguous. Germline CDR1 and CDR2: ENHRY and SYGVKD. With 0 bases removed from V and 7 bases from J, the gap between germline ends came to 13 bases. This CDR3 is built from 15 residues. The CDR3 nucleotides are TGTGCCATCAGTGAGTCAACTTTGGGCGTTAACACCATATATTTT. Protein: CAISESTLGVNTIYF.

This clone has more than one count but fewer than ten. This chain joins TRBV2 and TRBJ2-7; D is perhaps TRBD1 (7 bases). V was pared by 7 bases and J by 0 bases, with 13 bases between. This CDR3 has 14 residues. Germline CDR1 and CDR2: SNHLY and FYNNEI. CDR3 DNA: TGTGCCAGCACCGGCGGGACAGCCTCCTACGAGCAGTACTTC. Amino acids: CASTGGTASYEQYF. The complete variable domain, with remaining parts taken from reference TRBV2 and TRBJ2-7, reads EPEVTQTPSHQVTQMGQEVILRCVPISNHLYFYWYRQILGQKVEFLVSFYNNEISEKSEIFDDQFSVERPDGSNFTLKIRSTKLEDSAMYFCASTGGTASYEQYFGPGTRLTVT.

V gene TRBV7-2 combines with J gene TRBJ1-5; D not certain. Trimming removed 4 bases at V and 7 bases at J, with 8 bases between. The germline gives CDR1 SGHTA, CDR2 FQGNSA. This CDR3 contains 12 residues. In DNA form, the CDR3 reads TGTGCCAGCAGCTCCAGCGGGCAGCCCCAGCATTTT. It encodes CASSSSGQPQHF.

This chain links TRBV6-5 with TRBJ1-1; D call uncertain. CDR1 MNHEY and CDR2 SVGAGI come from the germline V gene. The CDR3 is made up of 11 amino acids. The germline V and J ends were trimmed by 6 bases and 3 bases, with 5 bases remaining between them. Written as DNA, the CDR3 is TGTGCCAGCAGGCAGGACACTGAAGCTTTCTTT. Amino acids: CASRQDTEAFF.

V gene TRBV6-6 combines with J gene TRBJ1-5, with 8 bases that match TRBD1. J gave up 3 bases and V 7 bases, and 8 bases lay outside the gene matches. The V gene's germline CDR1 is MNHNY and CDR2 SVGAGI (reference sequence). CDR3 length equals 15 residues. The CDR3 DNA is TGTGCCAGCACTCGGGGGACAGGCCTCAATCAGCCCCAGCATTTT. This codes for CASTRGTGLNQPQHF.

The chain couples TRBV5-1 to TRBJ1-4, with D perhaps matching TRBD1 (6 bases). Germline-derived CDR1 and CDR2 are SGHRS and YFSETQ. The CDR3 is 18 amino acids. V was pared by 5 bases and J by 3 bases, with 23 bases between. The CDR3 is CASRTAYYLQGSNEKLFF. In DNA form, the CDR3 reads TGCGCCAGCAGGACCGCGTATTACCTACAGGGATCTAATGAAAAACTGTTTTTT.

This CDR3 is CATSDLGADSYNEQFF. CDR3 in DNA: TGTGCCACCAGTGATTTAGGGGCGGATAGCTACAATGAGCAGTTCTTC. The V and J genes are TRBV24-1 and TRBJ2-1; tentatively, D is TRBD1 (5 bases). CDR3 length: 16 amino acids. From germline, CDR1 is KGHDR and CDR2 SFDVKD. Trimming took off 1 base at V and 3 bases at J, with 12 bases between the two ends.

This clone was detected only a few times. V gene TRBV29-1 combines with J gene TRBJ2-1, with 10 positions matching TRBD1. With V trimmed by 6 bases and J by 8 bases, 7 bases remained unmatched. Per germline, CDR1 SQVTM and CDR2 ANQGSEA. CDR3 size: 13 residues. CDR3 sequence reads: CSVRRDRGYEQFF. CDR3 DNA: TGCAGCGTGCGCCGGGACAGGGGTTATGAGCAGTTCTTC.

This chain connects TRBV19 to TRBJ2-6; 7 nucleotides line up with TRBD2. There are 20 residues in the CDR3. The germline V gene encodes CDR1 LNHDA and CDR2 SQIVND (reference sequence). V gave up 3 bases and J gave up 2 bases; unmatched junction bases: 16. CDR3 protein: CASSIRALGAGVTGANVLTF. The CDR3 DNA is TGTGCCAGTAGTATTAGGGCCCTGGGTGCGGGAGTGACTGGGGCCAACGTCCTGACTTTC. The whole variable domain, filled in from reference TRBV19 and TRBJ2-6, reads DGGITQSPKYLFRKEGQNVTLSCEQNLNHDAMYWYRQDPGQGLRLIYYSQIVNDFQKGDIAEGYSVSREKKESFPLTVTSAQKNPTAFYLCASSIRALGAGVTGANVLTFGAGSRLTVL.

V usage is TRBV2 and J usage is TRBJ2-1; 7 bases are shared with TRBD1. The CDR3 is 15 amino acids. Trimming took 2 bases from V and 9 from J; bases not matched to a gene: 10. Germline-derived CDR1 and CDR2 are SNHLY and FYNNEI. The CDR3 is CASSEQGGLSVEQFF. The CDR3 DNA sequence: TGTGCCAGCAGTGAACAAGGGGGCCTTTCGGTTGAGCAGTTCTTC.

A single count supports this clone. The chain joins TRBV11-2 to TRBJ2-3, with D perhaps TRBD2 (5 bases). Trimming pared 4 bases from V and 6 bases from J, leaving 20 bases between. In germline, CDR1 is SGHAT, CDR2 FQNNGV. This CDR3 has 16 amino acids. The CDR3 spells CASSSFLRVLVDTQYF. For the CDR3, the DNA is TGTGCCAGCAGCTCATTTTTGCGGGTCCTTGTGGATACGCAGTATTTT.

The chain employs TRBV5-1 and TRBJ2-7; 11 positions match TRBD1. The V and J ends lost 0 bases and 3 bases, in that order; junction bases with no gene match: 8. The CDR3 spans 17 residues. CDR1 is SGHRS and CDR2 is YFSETQ in the germline V gene. CDR3 in DNA: TGCGCCAGCAGCTTGGCCATGGGACAGGGGGTGTACTACGAGCAGTACTTC. Its translation: CASSLAMGQGVYYEQYF.

This clone was found once. The rearrangement links TRBV30 to TRBJ2-3; TRBD2 matches 8 bases. V lost 8 bases and J lost 2; bases outside the gene matches: 6. Germline CDR1 GTSNPN, CDR2 SVGIG (reference sequence). The CDR3 runs 13 residues. CDR3 sequence (DNA): TGTGCCGGGAATAGCGGGAACACAGATACGCAGTATTTT. It codes for CAGNSGNTDTQYF.

CDR3 sequence: CASSLNRAGQPQHF. CDR3 in DNA: TGTGCCAGCAGCCTAAACAGGGCAGGACAGCCCCAGCATTTT. The chain combines TRBV7-2 with TRBJ1-5; the D gene is possibly TRBD1 (6 bases). Per germline, CDR1 SGHTA and CDR2 FQGNSA. Trimming shortened V by 5 bases and J by 7 bases, and 15 bases separated the two germline ends. The CDR3 runs 14 residues.

The chain combines TRBV28 with TRBJ1-4; a weak D match, TRBD1 (6 bases). The CDR3 has 13 residues. Trimming stripped 8 bases from V and 8 bases from J, with 15 bases between. Germline loops: CDR1 MDHEN, CDR2 SYDVKM. The CDR3 here is CASSIGGQEKLFF. DNA for the CDR3: TGTGCCAGCTCCATCGGGGGGCAAGAAAAACTGTTTTTT. Based on the CDR3 plus reference TRBV28 and TRBJ1-4, the full variable domain is DVKVTQSSRYLVKRTGEKVFLECVQDMDHENMFWYRQDPGLGLRLIYFSYDVKMKEKGDIPEGYSVSREKKERFSLILESASTNQTSMYLCASSIGGQEKLFFGSGTQLSVL.

This chain connects TRBV6-6 to TRBJ2-1, with TRBD2 matching 9 bases. Germline lookup yields CDR1 MNHNY and CDR2 SVGAGI (reference sequence). The CDR3 is made up of 16 amino acids. V lost 1 base and J lost 8; bases outside the gene matches: 9. The CDR3 nucleotides read TGTGCCAGCAGTTACTTCGCAGCGGGGGGTTTCGATGAGCAGTTCTTC. Its translation is CASSYFAAGGFDEQFF.

This chain connects TRBV30 to TRBJ2-5; 8 bases are shared with TRBD2. Trimming cost V 4 bases and J 2 bases; bases outside gene matches: 0. CDR1 is GTSNPN and CDR2 is SVGIG in the germline V gene (reference sequence). The CDR3 totals 12 residues. The CDR3 sequence: CAWTSGQETQYF. CDR3 coding DNA: TGTGCCTGGACTAGCGGGCAAGAGACCCAGTACTTC.

In regard to this clone: Germline is not matched at one junction end, which may reflect a read error. V and J are TRBV29-1 and TRBJ1-2, with 9 bases aligning to TRBD1. Germline V gene lookup returns CDR1 SQVTM and CDR2 ANQGSEA. This CDR3 spans 16 amino acids. The CDR3 DNA reads TGTTTAACCACAATCCGGGACAGGGCAGTTCGTGGCGGCTACACCTTC. Its translation: CLTTIRDRAVRGGYTF.

The rearrangement links TRBV12-3 or TRBV12-4 to TRBJ1-2; D uncertain. CDR3 length equals 13 residues. V was pared by 1 base and J by 6 bases, with 9 bases between. The CDR3 bases are TGTGCCAGCAGTTTAGGGCAGTATGATGGCTACACCTTC. Protein sequence: CASSLGQYDGYTF.

V usage is TRBV7-9 and J usage is TRBJ2-7, with 7 bases matching TRBD1. Losses at the gene ends were 5 bases for V and 1 base for J; bases not matched to a gene: 5. Germline lookup yields CDR1 SEHNR and CDR2 FQNEAQ (reference sequence). The CDR3 length is 14 residues. In DNA, the CDR3 is TGTGCCAGCAGCGACCGGGACAGTTCCTACGAGCAGTACTTC. Its translation is CASSDRDSSYEQYF.

This chain joins TRBV7-9 and TRBJ1-2; 10 nucleotides line up with TRBD1. The CDR3 loop spans 17 amino acids. Germline values: CDR1 SEHNR, CDR2 FQNEAQ (reference sequence). Trimming removed 5 bases from V and 3 bases from J; junction bases left unmatched: 12. The CDR3 DNA reads TGTGCCAGCAGCCCCGGACAGGGGGTTCGGGGAGACTATGGCTACACCTTC. Its protein product is CASSPGQGVRGDYGYTF.

This rearrangement joins TRBV6-1 to TRBJ1-1; a weak D match, TRBD1 (5 bases). Germline values: CDR1 MNHNS, CDR2 SASEGT. CDR3 length: 17 residues. Trimming took 2 bases from V and 3 from J, leaving 19 bases between them. The CDR3 region has the DNA TGTGCCAGCAGTGAAAAAGTTGGGGCCATGGGGTACACTGAAGCTTTCTTT. Its translation: CASSEKVGAMGYTEAFF.

The CDR3 region has the DNA TGTGCCAGCTCACTCAGGGAGGATACGTTCGAGCAGTACTTC. Translation gives CASSLREDTFEQYF. The chain joins TRBV18 to TRBJ2-7; tentatively, D is TRBD2 (6 bases). V was shortened by 4 bases and J by 6 bases, with 16 bases between the two germline ends. Germline CDR1 KGHSH, CDR2 LQKENI. This CDR3 spans 14 amino acids.